The clone carrying this T cell receptor beta chain has at least ten counts. In germline, CDR1 is MNHEY, CDR2 SVGAGI. This CDR3 comprises 14 residues. Trimming cost V 0 bases and J 2 bases, with 7 bases left between them. These data belong to a study of shared clonotypes between healthy human individuals. Sequencing was performed with immunoSEQ multiplex PCR; in TCRdb, only in-frame clones are kept and a portion is missing. The sample includes nearly 500,000 clones, 76% seen only once; the top ten take over 10%. Donors comprised only Caucasian adults living in Nashville, Tennessee. The sequenced sample was PBMCs. The chain recombines TRBV6-5 with TRBJ1-2; D is uncertain. This receptor was identified in a woman in her forties in good health. Some clones in this sample may be carry-over from other donors' samples. CDR3 region: CASSYSDKNYGYTF. CDR3 nucleotide sequence: TGTGCCAGCAGTTACTCCGACAAAAACTATGGCTACACCTTC.